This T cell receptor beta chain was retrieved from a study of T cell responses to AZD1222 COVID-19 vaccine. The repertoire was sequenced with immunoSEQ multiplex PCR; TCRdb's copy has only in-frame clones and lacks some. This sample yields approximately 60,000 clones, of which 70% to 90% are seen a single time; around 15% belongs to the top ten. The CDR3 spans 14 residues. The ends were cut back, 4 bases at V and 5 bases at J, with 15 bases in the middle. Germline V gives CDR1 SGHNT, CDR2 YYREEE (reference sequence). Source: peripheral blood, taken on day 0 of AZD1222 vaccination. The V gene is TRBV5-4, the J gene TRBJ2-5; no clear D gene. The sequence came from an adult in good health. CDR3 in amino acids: CASSPQGFSETQYF. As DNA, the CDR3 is TGTGCCAGCAGCCCGCAAGGGTTTTCGGAGACCCAGTACTTC.